This T cell receptor (beta chain) was identified in a study of immune evolution from preneoplasia to lung adenocarcinoma. Turning to the study itself: HLA loss of heterozygosity: roughly 6.6% AIS, about 15% MIA, more than 25% ADC, none AAH. Study results and limitations: From normal lung to invasive adenocarcinoma, top clone frequencies appeared to decrease.

Profiling relied on immunoSEQ multiplex PCR, and the TCRdb table lists in-frame clones only, not all of them. The sample consists of about 11,000 clones, 78% of them appearing once. Patients had resection in Japan or China between the mid-2010s and the late 2010s. This CDR3 comprises 12 residues. Germline CDR1 SGHTA, CDR2 FQGNSA. V shed 1 base and J shed 5 bases, with 3 bases lying between them. Notes on this clone: Its antigen remains unknown.

The sequence derives from a person in their sixties or seventies with lung adenocarcinoma. The source material was FFPE minimally invasive lung adenocarcinoma tissue. The chain carries TRBV7-2 and TRBJ1-3; D is unresolved. The CDR3 sequence: CASSLDRNTIYF. CDR3 bases: TGTGCCAGCAGCTTAGATAGAAACACCATATATTTT.